This T cell receptor beta chain was recorded in a study of graft-versus-host responses after intestinal transplantation. Overall study: In this cohort, recipients had multivisceral, liver-intestinal, or isolated intestinal transplants. All recipients got anti-thymocyte globulin induction, then tacrolimus and steroids for approximately 3 years. Study outcomes and limitations: Some GvH clones were seen earlier in gut or blood, suggesting intestinal origin. Individuals who had graft-donor T cell macrochimerism had allografts that showed high graft-versus-host to host-versus-graft clonal ratios.

The method was immunoSEQ multiplex PCR; TCRdb's version includes in-frame clones alone and lacks a portion of them. This sample yields some 86,000 clones, of which approximately 90% are seen a single time; roughly 5.5% belongs to the top ten. This clone showed up just once. As yet, its antigen is unknown. This TCR came from a human donor who received an intestinal transplant. The material sequenced was unstimulated CD8+ T cells sorted from spleen or lymph node cells, taken before intestinal transplant.

This CDR3 is CASSLDGGGPGGYNEQFF. CDR3 coding DNA: TGTGCCAGCAGCTTAGATGGCGGGGGCCCAGGGGGCTACAATGAGCAGTTCTTC. This chain uses TRBV11-2 with TRBJ2-1; D possibly uses TRBD1 or TRBD2 (7 bases each). The CDR3 is 18 residues long. CDR1 is SGHAT, CDR2 FQNNGV, per germline. The V end was cut by 0 bases, the J end by 3 bases, with 18 bases between.